The next 7 T cell receptor beta chains were all read from a single sample in a study of beta chain features in type 1 diabetes. Whole-study findings and limits: People with Type 1 diabetes carried modestly yet significantly shorter TCRB CDR3s in all four CD4+ subsets.

Their recognized antigens are unknown. The isolated RNA, all of it, was reverse transcribed, so expressed TCRB transcripts were what got sequenced. Repertoires were generated with immunoSEQ multiplex PCR, while TCRdb's copy carries only in-frame clones and drops some. The sample contains 640,000 or so clones, 13% of which appear only once. Specimen: naive CD4+ T cells from blood. The receptors shown here come from a man between 18 and 35 years old with type 1 diabetes.

The chain links TRBV30 to TRBJ1-3; possible D gene TRBD1, 5 bases. The CDR3 covers 13 residues. Trimming pared 4 bases from V and 0 bases from J, leaving 7 bases between. Germline loops: CDR1 GTSNPN, CDR2 SVGIG (reference sequence). In DNA form, the CDR3 reads TGTGCCTGGACAGGGTACTCTGGAAACACCATATATTTT. Its translation: CAWTGYSGNTIYF.

This clone was seen a few times. This chain joins TRBV4-1 and TRBJ1-3; 8 bases match TRBD1. V was clipped by 4 bases and J by 0 bases; unmatched bases: 5. Germline-derived CDR1 and CDR2 are MGHRA and YSYEKL. CDR3 length: 16 residues. The CDR3: CASSRLQGDSGNTIYF. The CDR3 coding sequence is TGCGCCAGCAGCCGCCTACAGGGGGACTCTGGAAACACCATATATTTT.

The chain carries TRBV7-8 and TRBJ1-1; a possible D gene is TRBD1 (6 bases). CDR3 size: 15 residues. Germline V gene sequence: CDR1 SGHVS, CDR2 FQNEAQ. The V end lost 8 bases, the J end lost 1 base, and 17 bases lay between the germline ends. The CDR3 region has the DNA TGTGCCAGCTACGGGACGGCAGGGGCGAACACTGAAGCTTTCTTT. This sequence encodes CASYGTAGANTEAFF.

This rearrangement joins TRBV5-1 to TRBJ2-3, with a tentative D call TRBD2 (6 bases). CDR1 and CDR2 (germline): SGHRS, YFSETQ. V lost 0 bases and J 5 bases, leaving 13 bases between the germline ends. The CDR3 extends over 15 amino acids. The CDR3 here is CASSLAVGSGDTQYF. Here the CDR3 DNA reads TGCGCCAGCAGCTTGGCCGTCGGGAGTGGAGATACGCAGTATTTT.

The chain has TRBV7-3 and TRBJ2-2, with TRBD1 identical over 7 bases. The trim removed 5 bases at V and 0 bases at J, leaving 3 bases unmatched. Germline V gene sequence: CDR1 SGHTA, CDR2 FQGTGA. The CDR3 is 15 amino acids. The CDR3, as DNA: TGTGCCAGCAGCGACGGGACAGCGAACACCGGGGAGCTGTTTTTT. It is translated as CASSDGTANTGELFF.

V is TRBV5-8 and J is TRBJ1-2; D not resolved. Deletions cut 4 bases from V and 2 bases from J, with 18 bases between. The CDR3 extends over 16 amino acids. The germline V gene encodes CDR1 SGHTS and CDR2 YDEGEE. CDR3 sequence: CASSQISWGENYGYTF. The CDR3, as DNA: TGTGCCAGCAGCCAGATAAGCTGGGGAGAGAACTATGGCTACACCTTC.

This clone was seen a handful of times. V usage is TRBV6-6 and J usage is TRBJ2-5; D gene uncertain. This CDR3 has 12 amino acids. V lost 7 bases, J lost 5 bases, and 11 bases lay in between. Germline lookup yields CDR1 MNHNY and CDR2 SVGAGI (reference sequence). The CDR3 loop reads CASTLGSETQYF. The CDR3 nucleotides read TGTGCCAGCACGCTTGGATCGGAGACCCAGTACTTC.